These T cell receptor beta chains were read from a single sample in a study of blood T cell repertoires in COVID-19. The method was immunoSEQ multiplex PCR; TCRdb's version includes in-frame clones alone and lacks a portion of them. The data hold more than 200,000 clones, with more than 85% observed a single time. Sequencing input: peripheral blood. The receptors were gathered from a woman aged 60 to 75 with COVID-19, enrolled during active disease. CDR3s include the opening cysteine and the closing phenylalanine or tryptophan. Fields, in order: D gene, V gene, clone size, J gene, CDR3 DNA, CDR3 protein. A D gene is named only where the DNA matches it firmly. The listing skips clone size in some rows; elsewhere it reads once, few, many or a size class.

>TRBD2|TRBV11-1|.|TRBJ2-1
TGTGCCAGCAGCCAAGGGGGTGCTAGCGGGGGTAATGAGCAGTTCTTC
CASSQGGASGGNEQFF
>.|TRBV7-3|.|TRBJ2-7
TGTGCCAGCAGCTTACGGCCGGGTAGCGAGCAGTACTTC
CASSLRPGSEQYF
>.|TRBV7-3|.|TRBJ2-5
TGTGCCAGCAGCTTAGGAGCCAGAGGCCAAGAGACCCAGTACTTC
CASSLGARGQETQYF
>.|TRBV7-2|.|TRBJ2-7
TGTGCCAGCAGCCGAGGAGGGTTCTACGAGCAGTACTTC
CASSRGGFYEQYF
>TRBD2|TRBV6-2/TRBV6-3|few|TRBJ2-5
TGTGCCAGCAGTCTCTGGGAGGGCGAGACCCAGTACTTC
CASSLWEGETQYF
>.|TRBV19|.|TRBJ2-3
TGTGCCAGTAGTGAGGGTTTTACTAGCACAGATACGCAGTATTTT
CASSEGFTSTDTQYF
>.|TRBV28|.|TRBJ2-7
TGTGCCAGCAGGCGGGGGGCAGGGGGCTACGAGCAGTACTTC
CASRRGAGGYEQYF
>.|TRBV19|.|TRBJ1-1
TGTGCCAGTAGTATAAGAGTGAACACTGAAGCTTTCTTT
CASSIRVNTEAFF
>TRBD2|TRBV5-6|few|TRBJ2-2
TGTGCCAGCAGCTTGCGGCGGGAGGGCCGGATCACCGGGGAGCTGTTTTTT
CASSLRREGRITGELFF
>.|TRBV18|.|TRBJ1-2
TGTGCCAGCTCACCAACGACAGAGGCGGGCTACACCTTC
CASSPTTEAGYTF
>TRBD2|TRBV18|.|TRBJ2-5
TGTGCCAGCTCACGCGGGAGGCAAGAGACCCAGTACTTC
CASSRGRQETQYF
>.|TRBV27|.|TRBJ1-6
TGTGCCAGCAGTTTAGAGGGTACAGATAATTCACCCCTCCACTTT
CASSLEGTDNSPLHF
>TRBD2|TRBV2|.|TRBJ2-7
TGTGCCAGCAGTGAAGGGACTAGCGGGAGGTTCATTTCCTACGAGCAGTACTTC
CASSEGTSGRFISYEQYF
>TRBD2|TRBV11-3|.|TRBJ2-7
TGTGCCAGCAGCCTCGGGCTAGCGGGAGCCCGGTACTTC
CASSLGLAGARYF
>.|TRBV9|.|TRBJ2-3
TGTGCCAGCAGCCCTCGGACTAACACAGATACGCAGTATTTT
CASSPRTNTDTQYF
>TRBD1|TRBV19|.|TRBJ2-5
TGTGCCAGTAGGGAGACAGGGAACGAGACCCAGTACTTC
CASRETGNETQYF
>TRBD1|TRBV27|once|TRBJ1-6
TGTGCCAGCAGTTTCGGTGGACAGGGTGAGTCACCCCTCCACTTT
CASSFGGQGESPLHF
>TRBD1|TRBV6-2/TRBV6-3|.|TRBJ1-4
TGTGCCAGCAGTTACCAGACAGGGACCAGGAATGAAAAACTGTTTTTT
CASSYQTGTRNEKLFF
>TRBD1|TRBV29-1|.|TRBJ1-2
TGCAGCGTCTGGACAGGGGCTGCTGGCTACACCTTC
CSVWTGAAGYTF
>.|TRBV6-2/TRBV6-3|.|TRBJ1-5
TGTGCCAGCAGTCTCTTGGGGGGGAATCAGCCCCAGCATTTT
CASSLLGGNQPQHF
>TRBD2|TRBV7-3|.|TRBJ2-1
TGTGCCAGCAGCTTAGGCCAGCTGACTAGCGGATACAATGAGCAGTTCTTC
CASSLGQLTSGYNEQFF
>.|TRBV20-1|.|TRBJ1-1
TGCAGTGCTAGTCGTCAACAGGCGAACACTGAAGCTTTCTTT
CSASRQQANTEAFF
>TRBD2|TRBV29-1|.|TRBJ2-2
TGCAGCGCCAAACCCCTAGCGGGAGGGAAGACCGGGGAGCTGTTTTTT
CSAKPLAGGKTGELFF
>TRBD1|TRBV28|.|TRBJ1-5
TGTGCCAGCAGACCCGGCGGACAGGGGGGGCAGCCCCAGCATTTT
CASRPGGQGGQPQHF
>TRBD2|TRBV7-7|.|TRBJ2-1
TGTGCCAGCAGCTTAGGACCGGGGGGTGAGCAGTTCTTC
CASSLGPGGEQFF
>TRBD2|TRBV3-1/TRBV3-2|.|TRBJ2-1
TGTGCCAGCAGCCAAGGGCTAGCGGGAGGGCCTCTCGATGAGCAGTTCTTC
CASSQGLAGGPLDEQFF
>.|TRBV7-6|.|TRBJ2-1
TGTGCCAGCAGTCTAGCAGGCAGCTCCTACAATGAGCAGTTCTTC
CASSLAGSSYNEQFF
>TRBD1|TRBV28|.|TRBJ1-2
TGTGCCAGCAGATCGACAGGGGTTGGTAGCTATGGCTACACCTTC
CASRSTGVGSYGYTF